The 31 T cell receptor beta chains reported below all come from one sample, sequenced in a study of early T cells in non-severe SARS-CoV-2 infection. MiXCR, applied by TCRdb to the 5' RACE reads, yields one record per CDR3 protein. The sample lists about 83,000 distinct CDR3 sequences, about 10% seen once, with approximately 8% in the top ten. Sequenced here: whole blood, sampled at baseline. These receptors were obtained from an adult who was a healthcare worker with PCR-confirmed SARS-CoV-2 infection or an uninfected control (not recorded which).

This clonotype was detected ten times or more. The chain employs TRBV25-1 and TRBJ2-7, with TRBD1 matching over 8 bases. The CDR3 sequence is 13 residues long. Germline V lookup: CDR1 MGHDK, CDR2 SYGVNS. V shed 3 bases and J 7 bases; nucleotides not matched to a gene: 5. The CDR3 here is CASSDRGLGEQYF. The CDR3, as DNA: TGTGCCAGCAGTGACAGGGGGCTCGGGGAGCAGTACTTC.

This chain uses TRBV7-7 with TRBJ2-7; a weak D match, TRBD2 (6 bases). The germline V and J ends were trimmed by 5 bases and 0 bases, with 14 bases remaining between them. This CDR3 region has 15 residues. Germline-derived CDR1 and CDR2 are SSHAT and FNYEAQ (reference sequence). In nucleotides, the CDR3 is TGTGCCAGCAGCCCCCTGGCGGGAAGCTCCTACGAGCAGTACTTC. It translates to CASSPLAGSSYEQYF.

The table lists this clonotype with a few counts. J is TRBJ2-1 and V is TRBV7-2; 10 nucleotides match TRBD2. The germline CDR1 and CDR2 sequences are SGHTA and FQGNSA. V was clipped by 5 bases and J by 8 bases; unmatched bases: 9. The CDR3 is 15 residues long. The CDR3 DNA reads TGTGCCAGCAGCCCTAGCGGGAGTTGGGGCGATGAGCAGTTCTTC. Protein: CASSPSGSWGDEQFF.

The V and J genes are TRBV9 and TRBJ2-3, with TRBD1 identical over 10 bases. The CDR3 is 15 residues long. Looked up from germline, CDR1 is SGDLS and CDR2 is YYNGEE. The J segment lost 3 bases and the V segment lost 3 bases, leaving 4 bases of the junction unmatched. CDR3 DNA: TGTGCCAGCAGCGGAAGACAGGGGGCAACAGATACGCAGTATTTT. Amino acids: CASSGRQGATDTQYF.

Ten or more counts support this clonotype. V gene TRBV19 combines with J gene TRBJ2-7; 8 bases match TRBD1. Germline CDR1 reads LNHDA; CDR2 reads SQIVND (reference sequence). V lost 9 bases, J lost 0 bases, and 10 bases stayed unmatched. This CDR3 is 15 amino acids long. CDR3 sequence (DNA): TGTGCCAGCCAAACCCGACAGGGGCTCTCCTACGAGCAGTACTTC. Amino acid sequence: CASQTRQGLSYEQYF.

This clonotype was counted between two and nine times. The V gene is TRBV20-1, the J gene TRBJ2-3; D ambiguous. Trimming took 4 bases from V and 2 from J, leaving 4 bases between them. This CDR3 spans 11 amino acids. Germline V CDR1 and CDR2: DFQATT, SNEGSKA (reference sequence). CDR3 coding DNA: TGCAGTGCTACCATCACAGATACGCAGTATTTT. This gives the protein CSATITDTQYF.

This clonotype was seen at least ten times. The CDR3 is CASSRRDGGAFF. The CDR3 region has the DNA TGTGCCAGCAGCCGCCGGGACGGTGGAGCTTTCTTT. The rearrangement uses TRBV5-4 and TRBJ1-1, with a tentative D call TRBD1 (5 bases). Per germline, CDR1 SGHNT and CDR2 YYREEE (reference sequence). Trimming removed 4 bases at V and 10 bases at J, with 14 bases between. The CDR3 is 12 residues long. Filled out from reference TRBV5-4 and TRBJ1-1, the complete variable domain reads ETGVTQSPTHLIKTRGQQVTLRCSSQSGHNTVSWYQQALGQGPQFIFQYYREEENGRGNFPPRFSGLQFPNYSSELNVNALELDDSALYLCASSRRDGGAFFGQGTRLTVV.

The chain joins TRBV6-1 to TRBJ2-3; D is ambiguous. Germline V gene sequence: CDR1 MNHNS, CDR2 SASEGT. V was cut by 7 bases and J by 6 bases, with 8 bases left in between. The CDR3 is 11 residues long. CDR3 nucleotides: TGTGCCAGCACGGGTACGGATACGCAGTATTTT. This translates into CASTGTDTQYF.

The gene calls are TRBV18 and TRBJ2-1, with D possibly matching TRBD1 (5 bases). The CDR3 sequence is 14 residues long. V was cut by 5 bases and J by 9 bases, with 17 bases left in between. The germline V gene has CDR1 KGHSH and CDR2 LQKENI. The CDR3: CASSLSQGEGEQFF. The CDR3 DNA reads as TGTGCCAGCTCATTAAGCCAGGGCGAAGGTGAGCAGTTCTTC.

This clonotype was observed many times. The chain uses TRBV11-2 and TRBJ2-4; possibly TRBD1 for D (6 bases). Trimming took off 6 bases at V and 4 bases at J, with 10 bases between the two ends. Germline V gene data show CDR1 as SGHAT and CDR2 as FQNNGV. This CDR3 has 13 residues. The CDR3 loop reads CASSVDRKNIQYF. Here the CDR3 DNA reads TGTGCCAGCAGTGTGGACAGAAAAAACATTCAGTACTTC.

The gene calls are TRBV6-1 and TRBJ1-1; TRBD1 is a possible D gene (6 bases). The V end lost 7 bases, the J end lost 5 bases, and 14 bases lay between the germline ends. CDR1 is MNHNS and CDR2 is SASEGT in the germline V gene. The CDR3 has 13 residues. The CDR3 DNA follows: TGTGCCAGCAACGGGGGGCATGGAACTGAAGCTTTCTTT. Translating gives CASNGGHGTEAFF.

This CDR3 reads CASSASPDILTGELFF. The CDR3 region has the DNA TGTGCCAGCTCGGCGAGCCCCGATATTTTAACCGGGGAGCTGTTTTTT. V is TRBV6-2 or TRBV6-3 and J is TRBJ2-2; D not resolved. The CDR3 consists of 16 residues. Trimming stripped 8 bases from V and 5 bases from J, with 21 bases between. The germline CDR1 and CDR2 sequences are MNHEY and SVGEGT.

The gene calls are TRBV6-2 or TRBV6-3 and TRBJ1-6, with no clear D. CDR1 is MNHEY, CDR2 SVGEGT, per germline. Trimming took off 6 bases at V and 5 bases at J, with 14 bases between the two ends. There are 15 residues in the CDR3. CDR3 in amino acids: CASRYGGRDNSPLHF. CDR3 nucleotide sequence: TGTGCCAGCAGATACGGCGGCAGAGATAATTCACCCCTCCACTTT.

V and J are TRBV12-5 and TRBJ2-7, with D possibly being TRBD2 (5 bases). The germline gives CDR1 LGHNT, CDR2 FRNRAP. V was shortened by 6 bases and J by 7 bases, with 13 bases between the two germline ends. This CDR3 spans 12 amino acids. The CDR3 DNA sequence: TGTGCTAGTGGCCACGGAGGTTGGGAGCAGTACTTC. This sequence encodes CASGHGGWEQYF.

This clonotype was seen repeatedly, ten times or more. The chain recombines TRBV6-6 with TRBJ2-7; 10 bases are a match to TRBD1. V lost 4 bases, J lost 6 bases, and 6 bases stayed unmatched. The CDR3 is 14 residues long. The germline V gene has CDR1 MNHNY and CDR2 SVGAGI (reference sequence). CDR3 sequence reads: CASSFPGTGVEQYF. CDR3 nucleotides: TGTGCCAGCAGTTTCCCCGGGACAGGGGTCGAGCAGTACTTC.

This clonotype was counted a few times. The CDR3 region is CASSEGQTQYF. The CDR3 DNA follows: TGCGCCAGCAGTGAGGGACAGACCCAGTACTTC. The chain has TRBV10-1 and TRBJ2-5, with D hard to call. V was shortened by 2 bases and J by 6 bases, with 4 bases between the two germline ends. CDR3 length: 11 amino acids. Per the germline V gene, CDR1 is WNHNN and CDR2 is SYGVQD (reference sequence).

The rearrangement joins TRBV7-9 to TRBJ1-3, with D hard to call. The V end was cut by 2 bases, the J end by 0 bases, with 5 bases between. The CDR3 consists of 14 residues. Per the germline V gene, CDR1 is SEHNR and CDR2 is FQNEAQ (reference sequence). CDR3 region: CASSLSVSGNTIYF. CDR3 nucleotides: TGTGCCAGCAGCTTATCGGTCTCTGGAAACACCATATATTTT.

This clonotype has at least ten counts. The rearrangement joins TRBV20-1 to TRBJ2-2, with 7 bases matching TRBD1. The length of the CDR3 is 14 residues. Unmatched junction bases numbered 6, after V lost 0 bases and J lost 8 bases. Germline assignment: CDR1 DFQATT and CDR2 SNEGSKA (reference sequence). CDR3 nucleotides: TGCAGTGCTAGAGATCTGACAGGGAGTGGGGAGCTGTTTTTT. Amino acids: CSARDLTGSGELFF.

This clonotype was counted only a few times. The chain joins TRBV12-3 or TRBV12-4 to TRBJ2-2; D is tentatively TRBD1 or TRBD2 (5 bases each). This CDR3 has 16 residues. V was shortened by 1 base and J by 2 bases, with 11 bases between the two germline ends. The CDR3 sequence: CASSLVGGPNTGELFF. The CDR3 nucleotides read TGTGCCAGCAGTTTAGTTGGGGGACCTAACACCGGGGAGCTGTTTTTT.

This clonotype was seen ten or more times. This sequence joins TRBV5-1 and TRBJ1-5; no clear D gene. Germline V CDR1 and CDR2: SGHRS, YFSETQ. This CDR3 is 10 amino acids long. Trimming cost V 4 bases and J 9 bases, with 5 bases left between them. The CDR3 is CASSVVPQHF. The CDR3, as DNA: TGCGCCAGCAGCGTGGTGCCCCAGCATTTT. The full variable domain, its missing parts supplied by reference TRBV5-1 and TRBJ1-5, is KAGVTQTPRYLIKTRGQQVTLSCSPISGHRSVSWYQQTPGQGLQFLFEYFSETQRNKGNFPGRFSGRQFSNSRSEMNVSTLELGDSALYLCASSVVPQHFGDGTRLSIL.

There are a few counts of this clonotype. The V gene is TRBV2, the J gene TRBJ2-3; the match to TRBD2 covers 7 bases. The V segment lost 6 bases and the J segment 3 bases; nucleotides outside the gene matches: 15. The CDR3 totals 17 residues. Germline V gene sequence: CDR1 SNHLY, CDR2 FYNNEI. This CDR3 is CASRPLGTTLGTDTQYF. The DNA of the CDR3 is TGTGCCAGCAGACCCCTTGGGACTACCCTTGGAACAGATACGCAGTATTTT.

The CDR3 sequence: CASSLDRGNTDTQYF. The DNA for the CDR3 is TGCGCCAGCAGCTTGGACAGGGGGAACACAGATACGCAGTATTTT. The chain combines TRBV5-1 with TRBJ2-3; 8 positions agree with TRBD1. V dropped 0 bases and J dropped 2; count of bases not matched to a gene: 2. The germline V gene encodes CDR1 SGHRS and CDR2 YFSETQ. This CDR3 is 15 amino acids long.

The rearrangement joins TRBV7-7 to TRBJ2-1; 16 nucleotides line up with TRBD2. The junction had 18 bases not matched to a gene; V was cut back by 5 bases and J by 5 bases. The CDR3 runs 21 residues. Germline CDR1 SSHAT, CDR2 FNYEAQ (reference sequence). DNA of the CDR3: TGTGCCAGCAGCCCGGGGACAGGGGCTGGGACTAGCGGGAGGGCCAACAATGAGCAGTTCTTC. This encodes CASSPGTGAGTSGRANNEQFF.

J is TRBJ1-3 and V is TRBV30; D remains unclear. V was pared by 0 bases and J by 6 bases, with 6 bases between. The CDR3 is made up of 12 amino acids. Germline V gene data show CDR1 as GTSNPN and CDR2 as SVGIG (reference sequence). DNA for the CDR3: TGTGCCTGGAGTGTACCTGAAAACACCATATATTTT. Amino acids: CAWSVPENTIYF. Variable domain in full (rest from reference TRBV30 and TRBJ1-3): SQTIHQWPATLVQPVGSPLSLECTVEGTSNPNLYWYRQAAGRGLQLLFYSVGIGQISSEVPQNLSASRPQDRQFILSSKKLLLSDSGFYLCAWSVPENTIYFGEGSWLTVV.

V and J are TRBV20-1 and TRBJ2-1; 11 bases line up with TRBD2. Germline V lookup: CDR1 DFQATT, CDR2 SNEGSKA (reference sequence). Trimming at V came to 4 bases and at J to 10 bases, leaving 3 bases not matched to a gene. CDR3 length equals 12 residues. The CDR3 region has the DNA TGCAGTGCTAAGACTAGCGGGGTAGAGCAGTTCTTC. Residues: CSAKTSGVEQFF.

The chain carries TRBV11-2 and TRBJ2-1; possible D gene TRBD2, 5 bases. From germline, CDR1 is SGHAT and CDR2 FQNNGV. The length of the CDR3 is 15 residues. The V and J ends lost 8 bases and 8 bases respectively, with 22 bases between them. Written as DNA, the CDR3 is TGTGCCAGCGTACCCGGGCTAGCCGGTGGCCATGAGCAGTTCTTC. As protein: CASVPGLAGGHEQFF.

The chain combines TRBV6-2 or TRBV6-3 with TRBJ2-1, with 13 bases that match TRBD2. Germline trimming cut 7 bases from V and 7 bases from J; bases unmatched to any gene: 4. CDR1 and CDR2 from the germline V gene are MNHEY and SVGEGT. The CDR3 is 14 residues long. The CDR3 here is CASTGLAGVNEQFF. In nucleotides, the CDR3 is TGTGCCAGCACTGGACTAGCGGGAGTGAATGAGCAGTTCTTC.

The chain uses TRBV20-1 and TRBJ2-1; 7 nucleotides line up with TRBD2. The length of the CDR3 is 15 residues. With V trimmed by 3 bases and J by 6 bases, 11 bases remained unmatched. Germline CDR1 is DFQATT and CDR2 is SNEGSKA (reference sequence). The CDR3 here is CSARPLLGRGNEQFF. DNA for the CDR3: TGCAGTGCTAGGCCACTACTAGGGAGGGGCAATGAGCAGTTCTTC.

This clonotype showed up many times. V gene TRBV19 combines with J gene TRBJ1-2; TRBD1 is a possible D gene (5 bases). Germline V CDR1 and CDR2: LNHDA, SQIVND (reference sequence). The CDR3 extends over 11 amino acids. V shed 7 bases and J shed 12 bases, with 15 bases lying between them. DNA of the CDR3: TGTGCCAGTACCCGGGGGAAAAACCACACCTTC. It is translated as CASTRGKNHTF.

The rearrangement joins TRBV19 to TRBJ1-5, with 9 bases lining up with TRBD1. CDR1 LNHDA and CDR2 SQIVND come from the germline V gene (reference sequence). The CDR3 is 15 amino acids. The V segment lost 7 bases and the J segment 0 bases; nucleotides outside the gene matches: 4. CDR3 in amino acids: CASIDRGYSNQPQHF. In nucleotides, the CDR3 is TGTGCCAGTATCGACAGGGGGTATAGCAATCAGCCCCAGCATTTT.

CDR3 nucleotides: TGTGCCAGCAGTTTGTCAGCTCCCAACCTTAACACCGGGGAGCTGTTTTTT. Its protein is CASSLSAPNLNTGELFF. The rearrangement joins TRBV27 to TRBJ2-2; D is uncertain. Trimming left V 3 bases short and J 2 bases short, with 16 bases between. The CDR3 consists of 17 residues. CDR1 is MNHEY and CDR2 is SMNVEV in the germline V gene (reference sequence).